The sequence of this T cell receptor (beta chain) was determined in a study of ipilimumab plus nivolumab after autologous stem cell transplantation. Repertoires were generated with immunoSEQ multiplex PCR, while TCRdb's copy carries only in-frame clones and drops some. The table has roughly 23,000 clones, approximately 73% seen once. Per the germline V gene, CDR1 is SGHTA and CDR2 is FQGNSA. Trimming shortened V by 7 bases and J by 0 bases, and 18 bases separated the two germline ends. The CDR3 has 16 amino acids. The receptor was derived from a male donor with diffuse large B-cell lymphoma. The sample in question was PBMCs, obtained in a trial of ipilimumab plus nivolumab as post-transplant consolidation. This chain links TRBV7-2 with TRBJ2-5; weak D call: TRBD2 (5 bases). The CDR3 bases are TGTGCCAGCAAAAAGGTCAGCGGACCAAACCAAGAGACCCAGTACTTC. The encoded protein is CASKKVSGPNQETQYF.